This record looks at one TCR beta chain sequence and its context. At one of its ends the junction is not consistent with the germline gene, which may arise from a read error. RNA transcripts provided the source from which TCR beta CDR3 regions were amplified. Primed by the HTBI set, a first-round RT-PCR was run on the TCR CDR3. One entry per CDR3 protein results from TCRdb running MiXCR on the multiplex PCR reads. The top ten hold 19% of the sample, which has about 570,000 distinct CDR3 sequences, just over 45% seen once. The data are from a study of T cells in Graves' hyperthyroidism and ophthalmopathy. Germline V gene data show CDR1 as SGHAT and CDR2 as FQNNGV. The CDR3 extends over 14 amino acids.

Sequenced material: peripheral blood or thyroid tissue (not recorded which). This clonotype was obtained from an adult woman with Graves' disease, either hyperthyroidism or ophthalmopathy (not recorded which). The chain carries TRBV11-2 and TRBJ1-4; D remains unclear. The CDR3 DNA reads as TGTGCCAGCAGCTTGAGAAGGTCTAGTGAAAAACTGCTTTTT. Encoded protein: CASSLRRSSEKLLF.